The clone carrying this TCR beta chain was seen only once. Between the trimmed V and J ends, which lost 3 bases and 7 bases, there was a span of 12 bases. Germline lookup yields CDR1 SGHAT and CDR2 FQNNGV. The CDR3 has 13 amino acids. The data are from a study of blood T cell repertoires in COVID-19. Overall study context: The United States, Italy and Spain were the sources of the acute and convalescent COVID-19 samples.

This table comes from immunoSEQ multiplex PCR, and its TCRdb copy is limited to in-frame clones, with some not included. Of tens of thousands of clones in the sample, 60% to 85% were seen once. Input material: peripheral blood. V usage is TRBV11-2 and J usage is TRBJ1-2; a weak D match, TRBD1 (5 bases). The sequence came from a woman of 80 years or more with active or convalescent COVID-19. CDR3 loop: CASSLGGVSGYTF. For the CDR3, the DNA is TGTGCCAGCAGCTTGGGGGGGGTCTCTGGCTACACCTTC.